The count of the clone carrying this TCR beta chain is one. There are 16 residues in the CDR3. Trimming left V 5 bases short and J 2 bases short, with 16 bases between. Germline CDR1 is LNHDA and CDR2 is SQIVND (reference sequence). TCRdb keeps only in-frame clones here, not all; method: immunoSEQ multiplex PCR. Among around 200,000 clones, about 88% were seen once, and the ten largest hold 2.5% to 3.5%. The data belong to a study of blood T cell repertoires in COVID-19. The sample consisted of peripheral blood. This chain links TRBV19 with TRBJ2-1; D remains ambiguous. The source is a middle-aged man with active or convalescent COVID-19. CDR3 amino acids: CASSPLTDTPYNEQFF. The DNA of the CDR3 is TGTGCCAGTAGTCCCTTGACTGATACCCCCTACAATGAGCAGTTCTTC.